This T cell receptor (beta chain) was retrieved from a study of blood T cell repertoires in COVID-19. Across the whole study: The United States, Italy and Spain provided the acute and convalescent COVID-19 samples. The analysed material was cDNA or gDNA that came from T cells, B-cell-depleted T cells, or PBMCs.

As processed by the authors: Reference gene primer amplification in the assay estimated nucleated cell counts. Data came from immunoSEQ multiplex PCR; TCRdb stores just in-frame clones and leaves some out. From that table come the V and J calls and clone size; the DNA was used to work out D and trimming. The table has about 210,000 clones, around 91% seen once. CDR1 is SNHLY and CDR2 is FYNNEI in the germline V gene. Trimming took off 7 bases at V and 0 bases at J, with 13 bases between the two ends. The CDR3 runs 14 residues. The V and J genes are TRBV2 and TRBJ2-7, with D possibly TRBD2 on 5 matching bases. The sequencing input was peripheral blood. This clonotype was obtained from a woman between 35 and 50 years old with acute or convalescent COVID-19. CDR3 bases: TGTGCCAGCACCCCGGGTGGGAGCTCCTACGAGCAGTACGTC. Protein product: CASTPGGSSYEQYV.